The 20 T cell receptor beta chains in this list originate from one sample, sequenced in a study of CD8 T cells in ankylosing spondylitis. One entry per CDR3 protein results from TCRdb running MiXCR on the 5' RACE reads. The data show under 400,000 distinct CDR3 sequences, around a tenth seen once. The sample comprised blood, either unsorted or a sorted T cell fraction (not recorded which). These receptors were collected from a female donor with ankylosing spondylitis or in good health (not recorded which).

This clonotype was detected many times. The chain recombines TRBV20-1 with TRBJ2-1; TRBD2 aligns across 9 bases. CDR1 DFQATT and CDR2 SNEGSKA come from the germline V gene (reference sequence). The J segment lost 6 bases and the V segment lost 6 bases, leaving 6 bases of the junction unmatched. The CDR3 is made up of 13 amino acids. DNA of the CDR3: TGCAGTGCCCCGGGACTAGCATCCAATGAGCAGTTCTTC. Translated: CSAPGLASNEQFF.

This clonotype was counted many times. The J gene is TRBJ1-5, the V gene TRBV4-3; the D is unclear. The CDR3 consists of 15 residues. V was clipped by 0 bases and J by 2 bases, with 8 bases between them. Per germline, CDR1 LGHNA and CDR2 YSLEER. In nucleotides, the CDR3 is TGCGCCAGCAGCCAAGAGGTCAGAGGCAATCAGCCCCAGCATTTT. Its protein product is CASSQEVRGNQPQHF.

This clonotype has a handful of counts. The J gene is TRBJ2-7, the V gene TRBV6-1, with TRBD1 matching 8 bases. With V trimmed by 4 bases and J by 5 bases, 7 bases remained unmatched. Germline values: CDR1 MNHNS, CDR2 SASEGT. CDR3 size: 14 residues. The CDR3 DNA is TGTGCCAGCAGTGGACCAGGGGGCCGGAACGAGCAGTACTTC. Translating it yields CASSGPGGRNEQYF.

This clonotype was seen repeatedly, ten times or more. The V and J genes are TRBV9 and TRBJ2-5; possibly TRBD1 or TRBD2 for D (6 bases each). The CDR3 covers 14 residues. The germline CDR1 and CDR2 sequences are SGDLS and YYNGEE. V shed 0 bases and J shed 1 base, with 7 bases lying between them. The CDR3 sequence is CASSVGGAQETQYF. CDR3 coding DNA: TGTGCCAGCAGCGTAGGGGGGGCCCAAGAGACCCAGTACTTC.

This clonotype was found many times. This chain connects TRBV20-1 to TRBJ2-2; 7 bases agree with TRBD1. Per germline, CDR1 DFQATT and CDR2 SNEGSKA (reference sequence). This CDR3 region has 15 residues. Trimming cost V 6 bases and J 5 bases; bases outside gene matches: 12. The CDR3 reads CSAFKSGTATGELFF. The CDR3 nucleotides are TGCAGTGCCTTTAAATCCGGGACAGCAACCGGGGAGCTGTTTTTT.

This clonotype was counted many times. The rearrangement joins TRBV11-1 to TRBJ2-3; 8 bases map to TRBD2. Looked up from germline, CDR1 is SGHAT and CDR2 is FQDESV (reference sequence). V lost 3 bases, J lost 2 bases, and 4 bases stayed unmatched. This CDR3 is built from 15 residues. In DNA, the CDR3 is TGTGCCAGCAGCTTTACTAGCGGCACCACAGATACGCAGTATTTT. Residues: CASSFTSGTTDTQYF.

This clonotype was seen a handful of times. This sequence joins TRBV19 and TRBJ2-5, with D perhaps TRBD2 (5 bases). Deletions cut 6 bases from V and 4 bases from J, with 15 bases between. CDR3 length: 14 amino acids. Germline V gene data show CDR1 as LNHDA and CDR2 as SQIVND (reference sequence). CDR3 sequence reads: CASSRGVRSETQYF. The CDR3 bases are TGTGCCAGTAGCCGGGGAGTACGGTCAGAGACCCAGTACTTC.

There are many counts of this clonotype. V usage is TRBV28 and J usage is TRBJ2-3; D perhaps matches TRBD2 (5 bases). CDR1 MDHEN and CDR2 SYDVKM come from the germline V gene. The V and J ends lost 3 bases and 6 bases respectively, with 13 bases between them. The CDR3 spans 14 residues. CDR3 loop: CASSFTPPGDTQYF. The CDR3 DNA is TGTGCCAGCAGTTTTACCCCCCCGGGGGATACGCAGTATTTT.

The chain links TRBV5-1 to TRBJ2-2; 10 nucleotides align to TRBD2. Germline V gene sequence: CDR1 SGHRS, CDR2 YFSETQ. CDR3 length: 19 amino acids. V dropped 4 bases and J dropped 1; count of bases not matched to a gene: 13. CDR3 loop: CASSPGRASGSLNTGELFF. CDR3 coding DNA: TGCGCCAGCAGCCCTGGAAGGGCTAGCGGGAGTCTGAACACCGGGGAGCTGTTTTTT. The full variable domain, its missing parts supplied by reference TRBV5-1 and TRBJ2-2, is KAGVTQTPRYLIKTRGQQVTLSCSPISGHRSVSWYQQTPGQGLQFLFEYFSETQRNKGNFPGRFSGRQFSNSRSEMNVSTLELGDSALYLCASSPGRASGSLNTGELFFGEGSRLTVL.

This clonotype was seen many times. The chain combines TRBV20-1 with TRBJ2-1, with D possibly matching TRBD2 (6 bases). V lost 6 bases, J lost 3 bases, and 15 bases lay in between. Germline V CDR1 and CDR2: DFQATT, SNEGSKA (reference sequence). The CDR3 runs 14 residues. CDR3 bases: TGCAGTGCAAAAGGGGACTGGGACTACAATGAGCAGTTCTTC. Protein product: CSAKGDWDYNEQFF.

This clonotype came up many times. The V gene is TRBV15, the J gene TRBJ1-5; possibly TRBD1 for D (5 bases). Trimming left V 1 base short and J 4 bases short, with 14 bases between. Germline V gene sequence: CDR1 LNHNV, CDR2 YYDKDF (reference sequence). The CDR3 sequence is 16 residues long. The CDR3 reads CATSRGGARENQPQHF. CDR3 sequence (DNA): TGTGCCACCAGCAGAGGGGGAGCCAGGGAGAATCAGCCCCAGCATTTT.

This clonotype showed up many times. CDR3 residues: CASSRPKAEAFF. The CDR3 DNA sequence: TGTGCCAGCAGCCGACCCAAGGCTGAAGCTTTCTTT. The V and J genes are TRBV6-2 or TRBV6-3 and TRBJ1-1, with D unresolved. There are 12 residues in the CDR3. The V and J ends lost 6 bases and 6 bases respectively, with 11 bases between them. In germline, CDR1 is MNHEY, CDR2 SVGEGT.

This clonotype has at least ten counts. The J gene is TRBJ1-6, the V gene TRBV27; D not resolved. This CDR3 has 16 amino acids. The germline CDR1 and CDR2 sequences are MNHEY and SMNVEV (reference sequence). The ends were cut back, 4 bases at V and 6 bases at J, with 16 bases in the middle. CDR3 in DNA: TGTGCCAGCAGTTCCAAGCCGCCAGGTTTTAATTCACCCCTCCACTTT. Translation gives CASSSKPPGFNSPLHF.

Many counts were recorded for this clonotype. This CDR3 reads CASSSPSEGGGYTF. CDR3 coding DNA: TGTGCCAGCAGTTCCCCTTCGGAGGGAGGTGGCTACACCTTC. V and J are TRBV28 and TRBJ1-2; D ambiguous. This CDR3 is built from 14 residues. From germline, CDR1 is MDHEN and CDR2 SYDVKM. V was shortened by 4 bases and J by 7 bases, with 16 bases between the two germline ends.

This clonotype was recorded at least ten times. The J gene is TRBJ2-7, the V gene TRBV6-1; D ambiguous. The CDR3 totals 15 residues. The V end lost 1 base, the J end lost 1 base, and 11 bases lay between the germline ends. Germline values: CDR1 MNHNS, CDR2 SASEGT. The CDR3 is CASSEEGYASYEQYF. The CDR3 DNA reads as TGTGCCAGCAGTGAAGAAGGTTACGCTTCCTACGAGCAGTACTTC.

The chain links TRBV9 to TRBJ2-3, with 9 bases aligning to TRBD2. The CDR3 totals 16 residues. V was clipped by 4 bases and J by 6 bases; unmatched bases: 12. Per the germline V gene, CDR1 is SGDLS and CDR2 is YYNGEE. The CDR3 sequence: CASSPRRVAGVDTQYF. The CDR3 region has the DNA TGTGCCAGCAGCCCCCGCAGGGTAGCGGGAGTGGATACGCAGTATTTT.

The rearrangement links TRBV20-1 to TRBJ2-2, with 9 bases aligning to TRBD2. Trimming at V came to 5 bases and at J to 4 bases, leaving 8 bases not matched to a gene. Germline CDR1 and CDR2: DFQATT and SNEGSKA (reference sequence). This CDR3 is built from 15 residues. The CDR3 region is CSARLAGVTTGELFF. In DNA form, the CDR3 reads TGCAGTGCTCGATTAGCGGGAGTTACCACCGGGGAGCTGTTTTTT.

Worth noting for this clonotype: A junction boundary mismatches the germline segment, possibly from a read error. This chain connects TRBV20-1 to TRBJ2-5, with no clear D. Looked up from germline, CDR1 is DFQATT and CDR2 is SNEGSKA (reference sequence). The CDR3 spans 12 residues. For the CDR3, the DNA is TGCAGTGCTAGTCCGCCCCAAGGGACCCAGTACTTC. Protein: CSASPPQGTQYF.

This clonotype was observed at least ten times. The rearrangement links TRBV5-1 to TRBJ2-7, with 12 bases lining up with TRBD2. V dropped 5 bases and J dropped 3; count of bases not matched to a gene: 6. The length of the CDR3 is 15 residues. Per the germline V gene, CDR1 is SGHRS and CDR2 is YFSETQ. The CDR3 is CASSPRTSGNYEQYF. CDR3 nucleotides: TGCGCCAGCAGTCCTCGGACTAGCGGGAACTACGAGCAGTACTTC. The variable domain in full, completed from reference TRBV5-1 and TRBJ2-7, reads KAGVTQTPRYLIKTRGQQVTLSCSPISGHRSVSWYQQTPGQGLQFLFEYFSETQRNKGNFPGRFSGRQFSNSRSEMNVSTLELGDSALYLCASSPRTSGNYEQYFGPGTRLTVT.

This clonotype appeared many times. This chain links TRBV10-2 with TRBJ2-2; 7 bases map to TRBD1. The J segment lost 1 base and the V segment lost 4 bases, leaving 12 bases of the junction unmatched. The germline V gene has CDR1 WSHSY and CDR2 SAAADI. CDR3 length: 18 residues. The CDR3 is CASSGFGWDSVNTGELFF. The DNA for the CDR3 is TGCGCCAGCAGTGGATTCGGATGGGACAGCGTGAACACCGGGGAGCTGTTTTTT.